The sequence of this T cell receptor beta chain was determined in a study of response to subunit inactivated influenza vaccine. This clonotype was detected a few times. Germline CDR1 is DFQATT and CDR2 is SNEGSKA (reference sequence). This CDR3 is built from 15 residues. J lost 2 bases, V lost 5 bases, and 7 bases had no gene match. One entry per CDR3 protein, called by TCRdb with MiXCR from the RT-PCR reads. The sample has some 570,000 distinct CDR3 sequences, around 11% seen once. The same sample was also studied in work on T cells expressing NK-cell markers. That source notes: The cDNA for TCR beta came from 5'RACE template switching with UMIs. Several experiments employed an anti-gamma-delta TCR antibody to confine sorting to alpha-beta TCR T cells. Topping the CD3+CD56-NKG2C+ fraction as well were these clonotypes, in a few donors.

The chain employs TRBV20-1 and TRBJ2-3; 10 bases match TRBD1. The TCR sequence derives from a man between 50 and 59 years old who received an inactivated influenza vaccine. The specimen was PBMCs from blood, collected on the day of vaccination. The CDR3 is CSALRDRGNTDTQYF. DNA for the CDR3: TGCAGTGCTCTAAGGGACAGGGGAAACACAGATACGCAGTATTTT.